A selection of T cell receptor beta chains follows, all from one sample in a study of early T cells in non-severe SARS-CoV-2 infection. TCRdb re-called the 5' RACE reads with MiXCR, one entry per CDR3 protein. The sample lists 70,000 or so distinct CDR3 sequences, around an eighth seen once, with roughly 1.3% in the top ten. Sequenced input: whole blood. The receptors originated from an adult who was a healthcare worker with PCR-confirmed SARS-CoV-2 infection or an uninfected control (not recorded which). Each CDR3 is given with its conserved first and last residue. A D gene is named only where the DNA matches it firmly. Some rows have no size entry. The others give once, few or many, or a class for an expanded clone.

>TRBV28|many|TRBJ2-2|NA
TGTGCCAGCACCACAGGCGTGAACACCGGGGAGCTGTTTTTT
CASTTGVNTGELFF
>TRBV10-3|many|TRBJ2-7|TRBD2
TGTGCCATCAGAGGACTAGCTCAAACGGAATCCTACGAGCAGTACTTC
CAIRGLAQTESYEQYF
>TRBV2|many|TRBJ1-1|TRBD1
TGTGCCAGCAGTGAATCTGGGCAGGGGGCCTTAGCTTTCTTT
CASSESGQGALAFF
>TRBV29-1|many|TRBJ2-3|NA
TGCAGCGTTGGAAGCGGAGCCCGCACAGATACGCAGTATTTT
CSVGSGARTDTQYF
>TRBV28|many|TRBJ2-1|NA
TGTGCCAGCAGTCCCCAGGGGAGTAGCATAAGTGAGCAGTTCTTC
CASSPQGSSISEQFF
>TRBV10-1|many|TRBJ2-5|TRBD1
TGCGCCAGCAGTGAGTCGCGGACAGGGCCGGGGGAGACCCAGTACTTC
CASSESRTGPGETQYF
>TRBV12-5|many|TRBJ1-2|NA
TGTGCTAGTGGTCCGGACAGCCATGGCTACACCTTC
CASGPDSHGYTF
>TRBV20-1|many|TRBJ1-6|TRBD1
TGCAGTGCTAGAACAGGGGGCGATAATTCACCCCTCCACTTT
CSARTGGDNSPLHF
>TRBV3-1|many|TRBJ2-7|NA
TGTGCCAGCAGCCCCTTACAGGGAAGGGAGCAGTACTTC
CASSPLQGREQYF
>TRBV2|NA|TRBJ2-1|TRBD2
TGTGCCGGTGGACTAGCGGGAGTCTATGAGCAGTTCTTC
CAGGLAGVYEQFF